The sequence of this T cell receptor (beta chain) was determined in a study of blood T cell repertoires in COVID-19. Study-wide context: From T cells, B-cell-depleted T cells, or PBMCs came the material, which was cDNA or gDNA.

This clone has only a few counts. Original analysis: Using reference gene primer amplification, nucleated cell counts were estimated. Assay: immunoSEQ multiplex PCR; the TCRdb copy retains only in-frame clones and omits some. D and trimming were read from the DNA, whereas the V and J calls and clone size are those reported in that table. The repertoire holds around 130,000 clones, with about 83% as singletons. The junction had 5 bases not matched to a gene; V was cut back by 0 bases and J by 4 bases. Germline CDR1 MGHRA, CDR2 YSYEKL. This CDR3 has 15 residues. The gene calls are TRBV4-1 and TRBJ1-2; TRBD1 matches 7 bases. The sequencing sample was made of peripheral blood. The sequence was obtained from a woman aged 50 to 60 with acute or convalescent COVID-19. The CDR3 loop is CASSQEGQNLYGYTF. The DNA for the CDR3 is TGCGCCAGCAGCCAAGAGGGACAGAACCTCTATGGCTACACCTTC.